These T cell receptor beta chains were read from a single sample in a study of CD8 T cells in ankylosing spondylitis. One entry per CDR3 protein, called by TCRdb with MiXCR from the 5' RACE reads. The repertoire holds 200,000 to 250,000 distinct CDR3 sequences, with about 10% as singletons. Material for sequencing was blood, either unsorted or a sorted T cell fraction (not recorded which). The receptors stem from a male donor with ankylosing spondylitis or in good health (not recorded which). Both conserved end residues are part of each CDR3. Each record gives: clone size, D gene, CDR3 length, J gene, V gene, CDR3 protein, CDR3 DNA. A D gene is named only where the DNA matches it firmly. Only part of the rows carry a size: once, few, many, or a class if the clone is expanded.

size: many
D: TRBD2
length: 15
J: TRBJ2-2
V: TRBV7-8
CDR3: CASSFGTSNTGELFF
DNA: TGTGCCAGCAGCTTCGGGACTAGCAACACCGGGGAGCTGTTTTTT

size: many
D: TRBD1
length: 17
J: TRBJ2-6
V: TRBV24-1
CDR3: CATGYRDRGSGANVLTF
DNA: TGTGCCACCGGCTACCGGGACAGGGGATCCGGGGCCAACGTCCTGACTTTC

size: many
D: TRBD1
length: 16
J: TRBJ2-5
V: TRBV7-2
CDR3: CASSAPNRGLDETQYF
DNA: TGTGCCAGCAGCGCACCCAACAGGGGATTAGATGAGACCCAGTACTTC

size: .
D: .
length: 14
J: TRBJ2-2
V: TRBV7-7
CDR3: CASSFGERTGELFF
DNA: TGTGCTAGCAGCTTTGGGGAGCGGACCGGGGAGCTGTTTTTT

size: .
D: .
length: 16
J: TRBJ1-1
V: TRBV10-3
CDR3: CAISESPRGEGTEAFF
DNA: TGTGCCATCAGTGAGTCGCCCCGAGGGGAGGGCACTGAAGCTTTCTTT

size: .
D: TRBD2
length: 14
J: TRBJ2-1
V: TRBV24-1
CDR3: CATSKGTSLNEQFF
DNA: TGTGCCACCAGCAAAGGGACTAGCCTCAATGAGCAGTTCTTC

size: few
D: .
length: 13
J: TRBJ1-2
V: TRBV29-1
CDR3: CSVGGLGGGGYTF
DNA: TGCAGCGTCGGAGGACTGGGCGGCGGTGGCTACACCTTC

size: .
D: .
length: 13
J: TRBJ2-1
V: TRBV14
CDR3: CASSQVYSNEQFF
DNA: TGTGCCAGCAGCCAAGTGTACAGCAATGAGCAGTTCTTC

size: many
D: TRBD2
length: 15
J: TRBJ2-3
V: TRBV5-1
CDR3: CASSYPSGGTDTQYF
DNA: TGCGCCAGCAGCTATCCCAGCGGGGGGACAGATACGCAGTATTTT

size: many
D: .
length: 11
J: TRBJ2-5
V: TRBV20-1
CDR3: CSAHPGETQYF
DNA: TGCAGTGCCCATCCCGGCGAGACCCAGTACTTC

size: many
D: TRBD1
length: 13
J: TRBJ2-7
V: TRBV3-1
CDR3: CASSPQGFNEQYF
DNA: TGTGCCAGCAGCCCACAGGGGTTTAACGAGCAGTACTTC

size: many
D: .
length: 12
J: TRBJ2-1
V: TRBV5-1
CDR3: CASSLGLNEQFF
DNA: TGCGCCAGCAGCTTGGGACTAAATGAGCAGTTCTTC

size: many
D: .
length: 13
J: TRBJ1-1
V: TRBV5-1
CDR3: CASSLAPNTEAFF
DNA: TGTGCTAGCAGCTTAGCGCCGAACACTGAAGCTTTCTTT

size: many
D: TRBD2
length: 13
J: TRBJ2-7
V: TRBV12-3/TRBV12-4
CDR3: CATRLAGSYEQYF
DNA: TGTGCTACGCGACTAGCGGGCTCTTACGAGCAGTACTTC

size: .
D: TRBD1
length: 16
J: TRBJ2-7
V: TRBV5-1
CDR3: CSSSNDGTGVNYEQYF
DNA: TGCTCCAGCAGCAACGACGGGACAGGGGTAAACTACGAGCAGTACTTC

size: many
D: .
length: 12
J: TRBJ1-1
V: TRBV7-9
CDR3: CASSLGGGEAFF
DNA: TGTGCCAGCAGCTTAGGGGGCGGGGAAGCTTTCTTT

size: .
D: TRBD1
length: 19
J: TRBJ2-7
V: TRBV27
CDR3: CASSASGTGRQKPHYEQYF
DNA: TGTGCCAGCAGTGCCTCCGGGACAGGACGCCAAAAGCCCCACTACGAGCAGTACTTC

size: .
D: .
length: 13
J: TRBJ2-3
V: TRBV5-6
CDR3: CASSVLGSDTQYF
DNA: TGTGCCAGCAGCGTTCTTGGTTCAGATACGCAGTATTTT

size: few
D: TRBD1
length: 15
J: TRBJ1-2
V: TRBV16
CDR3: CASSQTLQGNYGYTF
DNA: TGTGCCAGCAGCCAGACTTTACAGGGGAACTATGGCTACACCTTC

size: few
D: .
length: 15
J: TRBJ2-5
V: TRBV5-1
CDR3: CASSLEANYQETQYF
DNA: TGCGCCAGCAGCTTGGAGGCGAATTACCAAGAGACCCAGTACTTC

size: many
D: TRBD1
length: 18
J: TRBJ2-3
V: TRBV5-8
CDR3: CASSSGTGGKEPADTQYF
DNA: TGTGCCAGCAGCTCCGGGACAGGGGGCAAGGAGCCCGCAGATACGCAGTATTTT

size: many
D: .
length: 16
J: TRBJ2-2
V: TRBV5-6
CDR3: CASSLGVAGATGELFF
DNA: TGTGCCAGCAGCTTGGGTGTCGCAGGTGCAACCGGGGAGCTGTTTTTT

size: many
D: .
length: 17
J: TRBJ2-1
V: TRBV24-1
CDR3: CATSDRSGPRTSNEQFF
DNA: TGTGCCACCAGTGACCGTTCGGGCCCGCGGACGTCCAATGAGCAGTTCTTC

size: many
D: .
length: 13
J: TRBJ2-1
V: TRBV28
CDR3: CASSLSSNNEQFF
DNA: TGTGCCAGCAGTTTATCCTCCAACAATGAGCAGTTCTTC

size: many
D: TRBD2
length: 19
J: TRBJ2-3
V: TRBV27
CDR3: CASSIRLAGEVGRTDTQYF
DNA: TGTGCCAGCAGTATACGACTAGCGGGGGAAGTGGGGCGCACAGATACGCAGTATTTT

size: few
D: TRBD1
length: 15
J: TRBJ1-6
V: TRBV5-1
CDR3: CASSRDTGDNSPLHF
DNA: TGCGCCAGCAGCCGAGACACAGGGGATAATTCACCCCTCCACTTT

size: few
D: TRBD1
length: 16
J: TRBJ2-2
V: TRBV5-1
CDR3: CASSIGQGANTGELFF
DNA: TGCGCCAGCAGCATAGGACAGGGGGCTAACACCGGGGAGCTGTTTTTT

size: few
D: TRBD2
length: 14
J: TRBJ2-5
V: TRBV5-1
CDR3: CASSPLREGETQYF
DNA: TGCGCCAGCTCCCCCCTGAGGGAGGGCGAGACCCAGTACTTC

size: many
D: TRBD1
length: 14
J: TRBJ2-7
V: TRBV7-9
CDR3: CASSLEGQGHEQYF
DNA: TGTGCCAGCAGCTTAGAGGGACAGGGTCACGAGCAGTACTTC

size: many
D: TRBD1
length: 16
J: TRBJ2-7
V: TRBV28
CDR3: CASSVLPTGDRYEQYF
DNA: TGTGCCAGCAGTGTCCTACCGACCGGGGACAGGTACGAGCAGTACTTC

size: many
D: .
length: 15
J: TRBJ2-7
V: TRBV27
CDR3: CASRWATRGAYEQYF
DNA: TGTGCCAGCAGGTGGGCAACCAGGGGTGCCTACGAGCAGTACTTC

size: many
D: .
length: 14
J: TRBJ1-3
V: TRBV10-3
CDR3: CAISGEVSGNTIYF
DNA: TGTGCCATCAGTGGTGAAGTCTCTGGAAACACCATATATTTT

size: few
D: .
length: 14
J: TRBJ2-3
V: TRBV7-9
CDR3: CASSLQGARDTQYF
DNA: TGTGCCAGCAGCTTACAGGGAGCAAGAGATACGCAGTATTTT

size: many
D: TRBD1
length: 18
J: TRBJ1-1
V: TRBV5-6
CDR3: CASSPRRTGVPMVTEAFF
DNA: TGTGCCAGCAGCCCGAGACGGACAGGGGTCCCGATGGTCACTGAAGCTTTCTTT

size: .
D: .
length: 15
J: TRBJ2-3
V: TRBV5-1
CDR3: CASSPQGGWADTQYF
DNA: TGCGCCAGCAGCCCCCAGGGGGGCTGGGCAGATACGCAGTATTTT

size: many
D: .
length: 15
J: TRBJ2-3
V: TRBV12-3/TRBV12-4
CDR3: CASSLREGRTDTQYF
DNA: TGTGCCAGCAGTCTCCGAGAGGGGCGCACAGATACGCAGTATTTT

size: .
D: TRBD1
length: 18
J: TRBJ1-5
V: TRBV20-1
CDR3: CSASPFGQGAKFRQPQHF
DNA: TGCAGTGCTAGCCCCTTCGGACAGGGGGCGAAATTCAGGCAGCCCCAGCATTTT

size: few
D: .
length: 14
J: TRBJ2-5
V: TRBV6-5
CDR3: CASSSGLRMETQYF
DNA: TGTGCCAGCAGTTCCGGGCTGAGGATGGAGACCCAGTACTTC

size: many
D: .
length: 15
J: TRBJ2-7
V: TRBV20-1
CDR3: CSARGYGTPTYEQYF
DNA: TGCAGTGCTAGAGGTTACGGGACACCAACCTACGAGCAGTACTTC

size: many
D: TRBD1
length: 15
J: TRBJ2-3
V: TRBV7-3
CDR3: CASSWGQRDADTQYF
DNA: TGTGCCAGCAGCTGGGGACAGAGAGACGCAGATACGCAGTATTTT

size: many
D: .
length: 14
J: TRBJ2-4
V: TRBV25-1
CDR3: CASSEIHKENIQYF
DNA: TGTGCCAGCAGTGAAATACATAAGGAAAACATTCAGTACTTC

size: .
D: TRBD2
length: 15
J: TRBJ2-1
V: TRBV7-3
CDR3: CASSLSGGTINEQFF
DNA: TGTGCCAGCAGCTTAAGCGGGGGGACAATCAATGAGCAGTTCTTC